The T cell receptor (beta chain) under discussion was sequenced for a study of shared clonotypes between healthy human individuals (dated by TCRdb to 2018 to 2020). Study-level background: The cohort comprised two women and a few men aged 18 to 49 years. For each donor, three plates each were used for CD4 naive and CD4 memory, two plates were used for CD8 naive, and one plate was used for CD8 memory. The study deeply sequenced blood TCR repertoires of about 5 healthy adults to estimate repertoire size and the extent of clonotype sharing between individuals. To increase sequencing depth and limit assay-specific biases, different laboratories used diverse techniques to prepare libraries and sequence TCR repertoires. Leukapheresis yielded between about 0.9 and 8.9 billion PBMCs per donor. Results and caveats for the whole study, not just this receptor: Estimated clonotype richness was generally larger for naive than for memory subsets. Compared with non-shared clonotypes, clonotypes shared by all four sorted-subset donors had higher generation probabilities. Pairwise subsampling led to the expectation that sequencing depth would affect the degree of clonotype sharing among donors. Roughly 5.2% of naive CD4, 3.5% of naive CD8, roughly 2.4% of memory CD4, and 0.4% of memory CD8 clonotypes were shared across a few donors. The genetic and exposure-history diversity represented was limited by the small number of donors. Sampling was limited to blood, and TCR repertoires in tissue likely differ from TCR repertoires in blood. Incomplete sequencing was indicated by rarefaction of sorted-subset datasets, despite the large sequencing depth.

Details on this clone: Its antigen is still unknown. No much larger clone exists at a distance of one base, and base qualities are not known.

Using the deep immunoSEQ assay, TCR CDR3 regions were amplified from genomic DNA by multiplex PCR. Genomic DNA extracted from each cell subset was distributed evenly over all wells of several immunoSEQ 96-well plates, and each plate served as one replicate. For sorted subsets, about 200 ng genomic DNA, equal to about 30,000 T cell genomes, was loaded into each replicate PCR. Purified libraries were quantified with a Qubit 3.0 fluorometer, sized on a Bioanalyzer 2100, and re-quantified with the KAPA Library Quantification kit. Each immunoSEQ 96-well plate was sequenced on its own single-read 150-cycle Illumina NextSeq 550 flow cell. Processing in the source paper ran as follows. Because the immunoSEQ output held only junctional sequences and lacked quality scores, the filtering could not match the filtering applied to full-length reads. To assign V/J genes and CDR3, sequences were annotated against IMGT germline references using PyIR, a Python wrapper for IgBLAST v1.9. Reads were removed for weak V/J assignments (E-value above 1e-6), missing CDR3, stop codons, out-of-frame junctions, or ambiguous translated residues. A V3J clonotype was defined by an identical inferred V gene, J gene, and CDR3 amino acid sequence. The percentage overlap between two repertoires was calculated by dividing the number of shared unique clonotypes by the size of the smaller repertoire. RTK rarefaction, the Chao1 estimator, and Recon v2.1 estimates of unobserved clonotypes were used to assess repertoire richness. OLGA was used to compute generation probabilities for all TCRbeta clonotypes that the gDNA method yielded from several donors. TCRdb retrieved this table from immuneACCESS and kept in-frame rearrangements only. Not all clones are present; in checked studies, unresolved V genes account for under half, and no reason is known for the remainder. The V and J calls and the clone size are those of that table, but D and trimming were determined from the DNA. The sample yields 2 million to 2.5 million clones; 85% to 95% were counted once. About 0.41% of the sample is taken by the ten largest.

The donors were healthy, HIV-negative adults who had no recently reported acute infections or vaccinations. Only Caucasian adults living in Nashville, Tennessee, USA were represented among the donors. Magnetic negative selection was used to enrich CD4+ T cells, after which naive cells were positively selected on CD45RA and the negative fraction became the memory subset. After blood collection by leukapheresis, PBMCs were isolated using Ficoll-Histopaque density gradient centrifugation and then cryopreserved in the vapor phase of liquid nitrogen. Analytical flow cytometry was used to check the purity and quantity of each magnetically sorted T cell population. From each sorted fraction, genomic DNA was isolated and quantified by UV absorbance on a Nanodrop 2000c. The germline V gene encodes CDR1 SEHNR and CDR2 FQNEAQ (reference sequence). Reading from cysteine to phenylalanine, the CDR3 counts 15 amino acids. Only the CDR3 portion is preserved as DNA: 45 bases, with reading frame beginning at the first base. The junction shows trimming of 5 bases on V and 4 bases on J, plus 14 bases between the germline ends.

The clonotype was recovered from a man aged 18 to 29 in good health. Some clones in this sample may be carry-over from other donors' samples. What was sequenced was naive CD4+ T cells from PBMCs. Reading the label with the study, this specimen's cell subset or site is: CD45RA+ positively selected. The chain is encoded by TRBV7-9 joined to TRBJ1-4, with a tentative D gene TRBD1 over 6 matching bases. The DNA sequence is as follows: TGTGCCAGCAGCCCAGGACAGTCGAATAATGAAAAACTGTTTTTT. It translates as CASSPGQSNNEKLFF.